This TCR beta chain was captured by sequencing in a study of cytomegalovirus exposure and HLA in healthy donors. Study results and limitations: Associated with cytomegalovirus, according to the listing, were 150 to 200 TCR beta chains.

To note about this clone: As yet, its antigen is unknown.

Among the roughly 110 subjects of the validation cohort, separate from the roughly 600-subject first cohort, were the donors. TCRdb's table, derived via immunoSEQ multiplex PCR, lists solely in-frame clones and lacks some. The table includes roughly 65,000 clones, 80% to 95% detected once. V was clipped by 4 bases and J by 3 bases, with 23 bases between them. Germline values: CDR1 SGHRS, CDR2 YFSETQ. The CDR3 covers 17 residues. The receptor was isolated from a man younger than 35 in good health and CMV-seropositive. The specimen was PBMCs. V gene TRBV5-1 combines with J gene TRBJ2-7, with D perhaps matching TRBD1 (7 bases). CDR3 sequence reads: CASSRIMEGATNYEQYF. The CDR3 DNA is TGCGCCAGCAGCCGGATAATGGAGGGGGCCACTAACTACGAGCAGTACTTC.